This T cell receptor (beta chain) was observed in a study of T cells after yellow fever vaccination. This clonotype has just a few counts. V was clipped by 7 bases and J by 0 bases; unmatched bases: 6. CDR3 size: 16 residues. Germline assignment: CDR1 LNHDA and CDR2 SQIVND (reference sequence). TCRdb reanalysed the 5' RACE reads using MiXCR and keeps one entry per CDR3 protein. The table lists around 320,000 distinct CDR3 sequences, roughly 10% of them singletons, with roughly 3% in the top ten. The source was CD4+ T cells sorted from PBMCs, collected 45 days after the yellow fever booster vaccination. This rearrangement joins TRBV19 to TRBJ2-1; TRBD2 matches at 10 bases. The source is a man aged 18 to 29 who received the YFV17D yellow fever vaccine. CDR3 DNA sequence: TGTGCCAGTAAATCACTAGCGGGAAGCTCCTACAATGAGCAGTTCTTC. It codes for CASKSLAGSSYNEQFF.